Listed here are 30 T cell receptor beta chains from one sample, sequenced in a study of shared clonotypes between healthy human individuals. Assay used: immunoSEQ multiplex PCR; TCRdb lists only in-frame clones, some missing. There are 2,500,000 or so clones in the sample; over 85% occur only once, and 0.36% lies in the top ten. Source material: naive CD4+ T cells from PBMCs. The subset: CD45RA+ positively selected. The receptors originated from a man younger than 35 in good health. Some clones in this sample may be carry-over from other donors' samples.

This clone came up once. This chain uses TRBV19 with TRBJ1-3, with D unresolved. Germline V gene sequence: CDR1 LNHDA, CDR2 SQIVND (reference sequence). The CDR3 runs 14 residues. Trimming took 5 bases from V and 0 from J, leaving 8 bases between them. As DNA, the CDR3 is TGTGCCAGTAGTGGGCTGGGCTCTGGAAACACCATATATTTT. It specifies CASSGLGSGNTIYF.

V usage is TRBV19 and J usage is TRBJ1-1; D is unresolved. Germline V CDR1 and CDR2: LNHDA, SQIVND (reference sequence). This CDR3 region has 14 residues. The V and J ends lost 8 bases and 5 bases respectively, with 18 bases between them. The CDR3 nucleotides read TGTGCCAGTTCTTCTTCCCCGGCGGGGACTGAAGCTTTCTTT. Its translation is CASSSSPAGTEAFF.

The chain has TRBV6-1 and TRBJ1-1, with a tentative D call TRBD1 (5 bases). The CDR3 loop spans 10 amino acids. The V end was cut by 2 bases, the J end by 11 bases, with 6 bases between. Germline V gene lookup returns CDR1 MNHNS and CDR2 SASEGT. The DNA of the CDR3 is TGTGCCAGCAGTGAAAGACAGGCTTTCTTT. This sequence encodes CASSERQAFF.

The J gene is TRBJ2-1, the V gene TRBV4-2, with unresolved D. V lost 0 bases, J lost 0 bases, and 9 bases lay in between. The CDR3 totals 16 residues. CDR1 and CDR2 from the germline V gene are LGHNA and YNFKEQ. The chain's CDR3 is CASSQDWRSSYNEQFF. The CDR3 nucleotides read TGTGCCAGCAGCCAAGATTGGCGGAGCTCCTACAATGAGCAGTTCTTC.

This clone was seen a few times. The chain couples TRBV28 to TRBJ1-5, with D maybe TRBD1 (5 bases). V was pared by 7 bases and J by 3 bases, with 19 bases between. The CDR3 totals 16 residues. The germline V gene encodes CDR1 MDHEN and CDR2 SYDVKM. This CDR3 reads CASTRWKGAVNQPQHF. CDR3 bases: TGTGCCAGCACAAGGTGGAAAGGGGCAGTCAATCAGCCCCAGCATTTT.

V gene TRBV7-8 combines with J gene TRBJ1-3; D perhaps matches TRBD1 (6 bases). The CDR3 runs to 15 residues. The V end was cut by 1 base, the J end by 4 bases, with 11 bases between. Per the germline V gene, CDR1 is SGHVS and CDR2 is FQNEAQ. The CDR3 is CASSLDTGTGNTIYF. The CDR3 DNA reads TGTGCCAGCAGCTTAGATACAGGGACAGGAAACACCATATATTTT.

The chain employs TRBV27 and TRBJ1-1; 7 nucleotides line up with TRBD1. From germline, CDR1 is MNHEY and CDR2 SMNVEV (reference sequence). The CDR3 is made up of 16 amino acids. With V trimmed by 5 bases and J by 0 bases, 9 bases remained unmatched. CDR3 coding DNA: TGTGCCAGCAGTAAATTGGGCGGGACAGTGAACACTGAAGCTTTCTTT. Protein product: CASSKLGGTVNTEAFF.

This chain joins TRBV4-1 and TRBJ2-5; possibly TRBD1 or TRBD2 for D (6 bases each). V shed 4 bases and J shed 4 bases, with 19 bases lying between them. CDR1 is MGHRA and CDR2 is YSYEKL in the germline V gene. The CDR3 spans 16 residues. Here the CDR3 reads CASSLKGGQTPETQYF. As DNA, the CDR3 is TGCGCCAGCAGCCTAAAGGGAGGACAGACGCCAGAGACCCAGTACTTC.

The V call is TRBV13, the J call TRBJ2-2; 12 nucleotides agree with TRBD2. The V and J ends lost 4 bases and 2 bases, in that order; junction bases with no gene match: 11. The CDR3 is 19 amino acids. Germline V gene sequence: CDR1 PRHDT, CDR2 FYEKMQ (reference sequence). CDR3 bases: TGTGCCAGCAGCTCATCTATTGGACTAGCGGGACGTAACACCGGGGAGCTGTTTTTT. Translating it yields CASSSSIGLAGRNTGELFF.

The chain recombines TRBV6-1 with TRBJ2-7, with D maybe TRBD2 (6 bases). The V gene lost 2 bases and the J gene lost 0 bases, with 20 bases spanning the gap. The germline V gene has CDR1 MNHNS and CDR2 SASEGT. The CDR3 runs to 18 residues. CDR3 coding DNA: TGTGCCAGCAGTGAATTCCCCCGGGGGACGGCGTTCTCCTACGAGCAGTACTTC. This translates into CASSEFPRGTAFSYEQYF.

The chain combines TRBV6-5 with TRBJ1-2; unclear D gene. Germline CDR1 MNHEY, CDR2 SVGAGI. The CDR3 is 13 residues long. V gave up 7 bases and J gave up 2 bases, with 11 bases separating them. CDR3 coding DNA: TGTGCCAGCAATAATGGCGGCAACTATGGCTACACCTTC. Protein: CASNNGGNYGYTF.

This clone was detected only once. The chain has TRBV6-5 and TRBJ1-4; D remains unclear. V lost 5 bases and J lost 7, with 5 bases in between. The V gene's germline CDR1 is MNHEY and CDR2 SVGAGI. The CDR3 covers 11 residues. CDR3: CASSVREKLFF. As DNA, the CDR3 is TGTGCCAGCAGTGTCCGTGAAAAACTGTTTTTT.

For this clone: Distinct nucleotide sequences in the sample also encode this CDR3. The V call is TRBV29-1, the J call TRBJ2-1; either TRBD1 or TRBD2 may fit D (5 bases each). The V gene's germline CDR1 is SQVTM and CDR2 ANQGSEA. The CDR3 is made up of 13 amino acids. Trimming pared 6 bases from V and 4 bases from J, leaving 13 bases between. The CDR3 coding sequence is TGCAGCGTCTCGGGACGCCAATACAATGAGCAGTTCTTC. Translating gives CSVSGRQYNEQFF.

This chain connects TRBV9 to TRBJ2-6; TRBD1 agrees at 8 bases. Germline V gene lookup returns CDR1 SGDLS and CDR2 YYNGEE. The trim removed 2 bases at V and 0 bases at J, leaving 4 bases unmatched. CDR3 length: 17 amino acids. The CDR3: CASSVMTGVSGANVLTF. DNA for the CDR3: TGTGCCAGCAGCGTCATGACAGGGGTCTCTGGGGCCAACGTCCTGACTTTC.

The chain is built from TRBV5-1 and TRBJ2-1, with 9 bases fitting TRBD1. Germline V gene data show CDR1 as SGHRS and CDR2 as YFSETQ. V shed 5 bases, J shed 7 bases, and the junction held 10 bases outside the gene matches. The CDR3 loop spans 15 amino acids. The CDR3 loop is CASRPGQGQGNEQFF. The CDR3 coding sequence is TGCGCCAGCAGACCCGGTCAAGGACAGGGGAATGAGCAGTTCTTC.

The rearrangement joins TRBV27 to TRBJ2-5; 10 bases are a match to TRBD2. With V trimmed by 4 bases and J by 1 base, 6 bases remained unmatched. This CDR3 is built from 16 residues. Germline CDR1 MNHEY, CDR2 SMNVEV (reference sequence). The CDR3 loop reads CASSSVSGRFQETQYF. In DNA, the CDR3 is TGTGCCAGCAGTTCCGTTAGCGGGAGGTTCCAAGAGACCCAGTACTTC.

The CDR3 sequence: CASSFSGQGGDEQFF. DNA of the CDR3: TGTGCCAGCAGCTTCTCGGGACAGGGAGGGGATGAGCAGTTCTTC. This rearrangement joins TRBV11-3 to TRBJ2-1, with 9 bases identical to TRBD1. Germline V gene lookup returns CDR1 SGHNT and CDR2 YENEEA. CDR3 length: 15 residues. The V gene end was trimmed by 3 bases and the J gene end by 8 bases; junction bases not matched to a gene: 8.

This clone showed up just once. The V call is TRBV7-9, the J call TRBJ2-5; a possible D gene is TRBD1 (5 bases). With 8 bases removed from V and 5 bases from J, the gap between germline ends came to 21 bases. The CDR3 is 15 residues long. The germline gives CDR1 SEHNR, CDR2 FQNEAQ (reference sequence). The CDR3 loop reads CASGRAVMSGETQYF. The DNA of the CDR3 is TGTGCCAGCGGTAGAGCAGTCATGTCAGGGGAGACCCAGTACTTC.

The V call is TRBV7-9, the J call TRBJ2-6; D is unclear. CDR3 length equals 15 residues. The V gene's germline CDR1 is SEHNR and CDR2 FQNEAQ (reference sequence). V was trimmed by 1 base and J by 0 bases, leaving 4 bases between them. The CDR3 region is CASSLVDSGANVLTF. The CDR3 bases are TGTGCCAGCAGCTTAGTAGACTCTGGGGCCAACGTCCTGACTTTC.

As regards this clone: A read error may account for a junction end that differs from germline. V and J are TRBV11-2 and TRBJ2-7, with D maybe TRBD2 (6 bases). The CDR3 consists of 15 residues. CDR1 and CDR2 (germline): SGHAT, FQNNGV. The CDR3 sequence is CASSLDMRDSHEQYF. In nucleotides, the CDR3 is TGTGCCAGCAGCTTAGATATGCGGGACTCCCACGAGCAGTACTTC.

This clone was seen more than once but under ten times. The V and J genes are TRBV29-1 and TRBJ1-1, with D hard to call. The CDR3 is 14 amino acids. CDR1 is SQVTM, CDR2 ANQGSEA, per germline. Trimming removed 6 bases at V and 0 bases at J, with 14 bases between. CDR3 DNA: TGCAGCGTCGAGAGGCGGCAACTGAACACTGAAGCTTTCTTT. Translated: CSVERRQLNTEAFF.

J is TRBJ1-5 and V is TRBV5-8; unclear D gene. CDR1 and CDR2 (germline): SGHTS, YDEGEE. Trimming shortened V by 0 bases and J by 6 bases, and 16 bases separated the two germline ends. The CDR3 spans 16 residues. This CDR3 is CASSLALGGLTQPQHF. CDR3 DNA: TGTGCCAGCAGCTTGGCCCTAGGAGGGCTTACTCAGCCCCAGCATTTT.

This sequence joins TRBV19 and TRBJ2-1; D unresolved. The CDR3 has 13 amino acids. Germline values: CDR1 LNHDA, CDR2 SQIVND (reference sequence). Trimming removed 7 bases from V and 4 bases from J, with 11 bases in between. CDR3 in DNA: TGTGCCAGTAAGCCGGATTCATACAATGAGCAGTTCTTC. This gives the protein CASKPDSYNEQFF.

The rearrangement uses TRBV29-1 and TRBJ2-7, with a possible D match to TRBD2 (6 bases). The CDR3 is 16 amino acids. The germline CDR1 and CDR2 sequences are SQVTM and ANQGSEA. V lost 4 bases and J 5 bases, leaving 24 bases between the germline ends. The CDR3 sequence: CSVVLKMGRPGDEQYF. CDR3 DNA: TGCAGCGTTGTTCTTAAGATGGGGCGTCCGGGGGACGAGCAGTACTTC.

The gene calls are TRBV10-3 and TRBJ2-2, with 9 bases that match TRBD2. With 9 bases clipped from V and 4 bases from J, the junction kept 6 bases outside the gene matches. Germline assignment: CDR1 ENHRY and CDR2 SYGVKD. This CDR3 region has 14 residues. The CDR3 protein is CAIKTSGITGELFF. CDR3 nucleotides: TGTGCCATAAAGACTAGCGGCATCACCGGGGAGCTGTTTTTT.

The chain is built from TRBV19 and TRBJ2-1; the D gene is possibly TRBD1 (5 bases). The CDR3 extends over 15 amino acids. Germline CDR1 reads LNHDA; CDR2 reads SQIVND (reference sequence). Trimming removed 6 bases at V and 2 bases at J, with 14 bases between. The chain's CDR3 is CASSLTGDAYNEQFF. DNA of the CDR3: TGTGCCAGTAGCCTAACAGGAGACGCCTACAATGAGCAGTTCTTC. Looking up the rest from reference TRBV19 and TRBJ2-1 gives the full variable domain: DGGITQSPKYLFRKEGQNVTLSCEQNLNHDAMYWYRQDPGQGLRLIYYSQIVNDFQKGDIAEGYSVSREKKESFPLTVTSAQKNPTAFYLCASSLTGDAYNEQFFGPGTRLTVL.

The rearrangement links TRBV6-5 to TRBJ2-7; TRBD2 might be the D (5 bases). V gave up 2 bases and J gave up 0 bases, with 14 bases separating them. The V gene's germline CDR1 is MNHEY and CDR2 SVGAGI. This CDR3 comprises 16 residues. As DNA, the CDR3 is TGTGCCAGCAGTTACAGGGTCCCGGGGATCTCCTACGAGCAGTACTTC. It encodes CASSYRVPGISYEQYF.

In DNA form, the CDR3 reads TGTGCCAGCAGTCGACCCATTTGGGACCGGTCGTACACCTTC. Translation: CASSRPIWDRSYTF. This chain joins TRBV28 and TRBJ1-2; TRBD1 might be the D (5 bases). The CDR3 loop spans 14 amino acids. V gave up 5 bases and J gave up 11 bases, with 21 bases separating them. CDR1 and CDR2 (germline): MDHEN, SYDVKM.

The V and J genes are TRBV25-1 and TRBJ1-2, with D perhaps TRBD1 (5 bases). The germline CDR1 and CDR2 sequences are MGHDK and SYGVNS. The length of the CDR3 is 14 residues. The V end lost 3 bases, the J end lost 0 bases, and 8 bases lay between the germline ends. In nucleotides, the CDR3 is TGTGCCAGCAGTGAGGGCAGGGCTAACTATGGCTACACCTTC. It yields the protein CASSEGRANYGYTF.

To note about this clone: The same CDR3 arises from other DNA sequences in this sample as well. V is TRBV7-2 and J is TRBJ1-5; a weak D match, TRBD1 (5 bases). This CDR3 comprises 14 residues. Germline-derived CDR1 and CDR2 are SGHTA and FQGNSA. Trimming left V 9 bases short and J 6 bases short, with 18 bases between. The CDR3 reads CASTPRAGGQPQHF. CDR3 sequence (DNA): TGTGCCAGTACTCCCCGGGCCGGGGGTCAGCCCCAGCATTTT.